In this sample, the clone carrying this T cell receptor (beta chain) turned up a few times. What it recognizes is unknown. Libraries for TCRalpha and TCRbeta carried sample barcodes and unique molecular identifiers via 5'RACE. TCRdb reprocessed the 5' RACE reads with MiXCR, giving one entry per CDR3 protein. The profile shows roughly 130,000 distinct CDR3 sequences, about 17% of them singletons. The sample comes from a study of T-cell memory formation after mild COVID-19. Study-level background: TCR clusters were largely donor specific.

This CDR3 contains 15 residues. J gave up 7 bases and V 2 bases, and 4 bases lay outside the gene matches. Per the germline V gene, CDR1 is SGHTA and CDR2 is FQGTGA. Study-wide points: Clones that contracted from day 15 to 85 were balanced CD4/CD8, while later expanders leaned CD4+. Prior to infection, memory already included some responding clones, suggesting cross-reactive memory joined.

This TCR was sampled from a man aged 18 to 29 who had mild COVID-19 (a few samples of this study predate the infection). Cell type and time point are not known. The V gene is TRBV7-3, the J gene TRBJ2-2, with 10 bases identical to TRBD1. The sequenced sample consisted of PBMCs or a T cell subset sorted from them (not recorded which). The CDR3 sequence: CASSLDRGRVGELFF. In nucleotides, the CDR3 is TGTGCCAGCAGCTTAGACAGGGGGCGTGTCGGGGAGCTGTTTTTT.